What follows are 4 T cell receptor beta chains derived from one specimen sequenced in a study of cytomegalovirus exposure and HLA in healthy donors. Libraries were prepared by immunoSEQ multiplex PCR; TCRdb keeps only in-frame clonotypes and omits some of them. The sample contains 260,000 or so clones, roughly 89% of which appear only once. Sequences were obtained from PBMCs. All receptors come from a man between 18 and 29 years old in good health and CMV-seronegative.

The chain couples TRBV5-1 to TRBJ1-2, with D perhaps matching TRBD1 (5 bases). Germline V gene data show CDR1 as SGHRS and CDR2 as YFSETQ. V lost 0 bases, J lost 4 bases, and 13 bases lay in between. This CDR3 contains 15 residues. This CDR3 is CASSLGPTDFYGYTF. CDR3 sequence (DNA): TGCGCCAGCAGCTTGGGACCGACAGATTTCTATGGCTACACCTTC.

The genes are TRBV5-5 and TRBJ2-1; no clear D gene. The CDR3 runs to 14 residues. Trimming took off 2 bases at V and 5 bases at J, with 11 bases between the two ends. The germline V gene encodes CDR1 SGHKS and CDR2 YYEKEE (reference sequence). The CDR3 coding sequence is TGTGCCAGCAGCTTAATTGGCGGAAACAATGAGCAGTTCTTC. Encoded protein: CASSLIGGNNEQFF. Full variable domain (rest looked up from reference TRBV5-5 and TRBJ2-1): DAGVTQSPTHLIKTRGQQVTLRCSPISGHKSVSWYQQVLGQGPQFIFQYYEKEERGRGNFPDRFSARQFPNYSSELNVNALLLGDSALYLCASSLIGGNNEQFFGPGTRLTVL.

The V call is TRBV7-2, the J call TRBJ2-7; no firm D call. V lost 4 bases and J lost 2, with 12 bases in between. In germline, CDR1 is SGHTA, CDR2 FQGNSA. The CDR3 is 14 amino acids. This CDR3 is CASSSGLSAYEQYF. The CDR3 region has the DNA TGTGCCAGCAGCTCGGGTCTCTCAGCCTACGAGCAGTACTTC.

The chain recombines TRBV5-1 with TRBJ1-1, with no clear D. Trimming cost V 4 bases and J 1 base, with 14 bases left between them. Looked up from germline, CDR1 is SGHRS and CDR2 is YFSETQ. The CDR3 is 15 residues long. The CDR3 DNA sequence: TGCGCCAGCAGCAGGGAGACGGTGCCGAACACTGAAGCTTTCTTT. This codes for CASSRETVPNTEAFF.